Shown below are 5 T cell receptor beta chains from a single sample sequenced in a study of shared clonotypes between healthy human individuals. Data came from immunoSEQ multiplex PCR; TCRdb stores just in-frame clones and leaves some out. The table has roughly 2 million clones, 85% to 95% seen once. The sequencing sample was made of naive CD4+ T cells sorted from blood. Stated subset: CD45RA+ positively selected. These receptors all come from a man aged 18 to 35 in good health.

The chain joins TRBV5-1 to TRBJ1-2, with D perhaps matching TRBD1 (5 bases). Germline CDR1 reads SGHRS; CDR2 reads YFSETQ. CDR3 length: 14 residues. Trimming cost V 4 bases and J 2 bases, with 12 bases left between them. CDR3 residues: CASSAGHSNYGYTF. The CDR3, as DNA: TGCGCCAGCAGCGCCGGACACTCGAACTATGGCTACACCTTC.

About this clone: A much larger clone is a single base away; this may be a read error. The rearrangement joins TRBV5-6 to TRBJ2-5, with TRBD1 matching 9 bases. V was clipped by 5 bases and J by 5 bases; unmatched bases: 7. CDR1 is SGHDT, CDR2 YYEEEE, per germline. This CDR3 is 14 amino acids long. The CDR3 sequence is CASSLRTGEETQYF. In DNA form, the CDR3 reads TGTGCCAGCAGTCTCCGGACAGGGGAGGAGACCCAGTACTTC.

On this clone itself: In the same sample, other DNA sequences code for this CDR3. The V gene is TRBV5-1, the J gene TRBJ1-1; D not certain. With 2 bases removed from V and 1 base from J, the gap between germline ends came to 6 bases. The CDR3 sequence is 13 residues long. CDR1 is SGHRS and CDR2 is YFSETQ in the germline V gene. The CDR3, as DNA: TGCGCCAGCAGCTTTGAAAGGAACACTGAAGCTTTCTTT. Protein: CASSFERNTEAFF.

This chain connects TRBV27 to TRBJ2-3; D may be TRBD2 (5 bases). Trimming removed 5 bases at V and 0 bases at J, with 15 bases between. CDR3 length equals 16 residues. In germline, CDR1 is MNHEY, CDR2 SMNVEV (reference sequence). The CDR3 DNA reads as TGTGCCAGCAGTATTTCTTCGGGGAGAAGCACAGATACGCAGTATTTT. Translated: CASSISSGRSTDTQYF.

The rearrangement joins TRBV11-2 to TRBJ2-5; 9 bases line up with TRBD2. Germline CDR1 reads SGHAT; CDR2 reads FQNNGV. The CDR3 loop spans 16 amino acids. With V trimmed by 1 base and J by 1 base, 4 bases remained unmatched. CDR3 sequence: CASSLVAGVFQETQYF. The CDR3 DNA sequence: TGTGCCAGCAGCTTAGTAGCGGGGGTCTTCCAAGAGACCCAGTACTTC.